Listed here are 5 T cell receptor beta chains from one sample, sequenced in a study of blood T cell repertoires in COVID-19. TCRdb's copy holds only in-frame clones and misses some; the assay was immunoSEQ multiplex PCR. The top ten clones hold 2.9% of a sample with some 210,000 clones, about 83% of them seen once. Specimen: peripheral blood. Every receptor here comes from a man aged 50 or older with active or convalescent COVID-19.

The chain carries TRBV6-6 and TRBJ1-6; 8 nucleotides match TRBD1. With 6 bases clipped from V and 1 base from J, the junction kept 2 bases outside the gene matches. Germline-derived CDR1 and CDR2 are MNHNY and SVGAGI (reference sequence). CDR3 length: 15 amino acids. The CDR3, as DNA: TGTGCCAGCAGAAGACAGGGGTCCTATAATTCACCCCTCCACTTT. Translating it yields CASRRQGSYNSPLHF.

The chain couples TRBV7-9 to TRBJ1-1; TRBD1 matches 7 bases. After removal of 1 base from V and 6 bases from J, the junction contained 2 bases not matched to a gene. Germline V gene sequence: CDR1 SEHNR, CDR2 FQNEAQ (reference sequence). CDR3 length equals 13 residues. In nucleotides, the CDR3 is TGTGCCAGCAGCTTAGTAACAGGGGCTGAAGCTTTCTTT. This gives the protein CASSLVTGAEAFF.

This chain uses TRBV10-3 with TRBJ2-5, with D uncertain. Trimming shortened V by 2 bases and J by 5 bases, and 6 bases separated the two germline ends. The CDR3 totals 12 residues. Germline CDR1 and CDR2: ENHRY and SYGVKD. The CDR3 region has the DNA TGTGCCATCAGTGAGCAGAGGGAGACCCAGTACTTC. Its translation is CAISEQRETQYF.

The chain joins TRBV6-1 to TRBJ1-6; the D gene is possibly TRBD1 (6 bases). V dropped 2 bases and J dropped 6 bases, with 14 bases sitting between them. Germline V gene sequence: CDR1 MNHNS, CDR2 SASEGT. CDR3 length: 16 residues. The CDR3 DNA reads TGTGCCAGCAGTGAACAGTGGCAGGGGACTAATTCACCCCTCCACTTT. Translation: CASSEQWQGTNSPLHF.

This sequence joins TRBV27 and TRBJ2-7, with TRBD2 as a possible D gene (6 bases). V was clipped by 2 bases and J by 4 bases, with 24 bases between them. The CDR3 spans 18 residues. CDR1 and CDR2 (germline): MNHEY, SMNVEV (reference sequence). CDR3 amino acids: CASSLTGTALAGGYEQYF. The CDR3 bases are TGTGCCAGCAGTTTAACCGGGACCGCGCTCGCCGGGGGTTACGAGCAGTACTTC.